This TCR beta chain was obtained from a study of blood T cell repertoires in COVID-19. About the research overall: Acute and convalescent COVID-19 specimens originated in the United States, Italy and Spain.

Trimming cost V 6 bases and J 3 bases; bases outside gene matches: 7. The CDR3 loop spans 13 amino acids. Germline CDR1 and CDR2: SQVTM and ANQGSEA. Authors' methods: Amplification with reference gene primers provided the estimates of nucleated cell counts. The method was immunoSEQ multiplex PCR; TCRdb's version includes in-frame clones alone and lacks a portion of them. V and J calls and clone size are as listed in that table; D and trimming were resolved from the DNA. The sample contains 100,000 to 110,000 clones, approximately 80% of which appear only once. The clonotype was recovered from a man in his 70s with active or convalescent COVID-19. The genes are TRBV29-1 and TRBJ2-7; 8 nucleotides line up with TRBD1. The material sequenced was peripheral blood. CDR3 protein: CSVDAGTGYEQYF. The CDR3 DNA follows: TGCAGCGTCGACGCCGGGACAGGCTACGAGCAGTACTTC.